This T cell receptor beta chain was recovered during a study of tissue T cells after allogeneic stem cell transplantation. Details on this clone: Its specificity is unknown. The genes and germline here are from mouse. Read data end 1 residue before the CDR3 end; the end is taken from the germline J gene.

Findings of the study overall: Shared clones across patients were few; motif clustering revealed tissue-specific shared signatures.

Time point indicated: mouse harvest day 14 after allogeneic transplant. Tail vein injection delivered 10^7 T-cell-depleted bone marrow cells and 10^6 splenic CD5+ T cells. Assay used: immunoSEQ multiplex PCR; TCRdb lists only in-frame clones, some missing. The sample yields 4,500 to 5,500 clones, roughly 44% seen once. The germline CDR1 and CDR2 sequences are LGHNA and YSYQKL. The CDR3 runs 13 residues. V lost 3 bases to trimming and J lost 5 bases; unmatched junction nucleotides: 0. Source material: gut tissue. The rearrangement joins TRBV2 to TRBJ1-4; 7 bases match TRBD1. This TCR derives from a female BALB/c mouse given C57BL/6 T cells with graft-versus-host disease after an allogeneic hematopoietic cell transplant. The CDR3 DNA, read in part, is TGTGCCAGCAGCCAGACAGGGAACGAAAGATTATTT. It specifies CASSQTGNERLF. The whole CDR3 sequence reads CASSQTGNERLFF.